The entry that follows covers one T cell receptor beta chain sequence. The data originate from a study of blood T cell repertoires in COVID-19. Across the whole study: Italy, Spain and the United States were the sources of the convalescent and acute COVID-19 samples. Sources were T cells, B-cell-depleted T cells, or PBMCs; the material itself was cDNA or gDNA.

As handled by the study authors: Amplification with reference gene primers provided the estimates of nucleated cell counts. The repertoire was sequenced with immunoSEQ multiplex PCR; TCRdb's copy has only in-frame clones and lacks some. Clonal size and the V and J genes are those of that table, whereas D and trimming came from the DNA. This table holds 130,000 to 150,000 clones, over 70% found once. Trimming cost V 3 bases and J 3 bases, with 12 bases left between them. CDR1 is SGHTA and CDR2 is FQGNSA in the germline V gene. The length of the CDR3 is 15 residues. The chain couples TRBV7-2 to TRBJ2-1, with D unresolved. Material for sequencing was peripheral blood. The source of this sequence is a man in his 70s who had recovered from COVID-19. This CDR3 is CASSFISHYYNEQFF. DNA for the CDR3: TGTGCCAGCAGCTTTATCTCACACTACTACAATGAGCAGTTCTTC.